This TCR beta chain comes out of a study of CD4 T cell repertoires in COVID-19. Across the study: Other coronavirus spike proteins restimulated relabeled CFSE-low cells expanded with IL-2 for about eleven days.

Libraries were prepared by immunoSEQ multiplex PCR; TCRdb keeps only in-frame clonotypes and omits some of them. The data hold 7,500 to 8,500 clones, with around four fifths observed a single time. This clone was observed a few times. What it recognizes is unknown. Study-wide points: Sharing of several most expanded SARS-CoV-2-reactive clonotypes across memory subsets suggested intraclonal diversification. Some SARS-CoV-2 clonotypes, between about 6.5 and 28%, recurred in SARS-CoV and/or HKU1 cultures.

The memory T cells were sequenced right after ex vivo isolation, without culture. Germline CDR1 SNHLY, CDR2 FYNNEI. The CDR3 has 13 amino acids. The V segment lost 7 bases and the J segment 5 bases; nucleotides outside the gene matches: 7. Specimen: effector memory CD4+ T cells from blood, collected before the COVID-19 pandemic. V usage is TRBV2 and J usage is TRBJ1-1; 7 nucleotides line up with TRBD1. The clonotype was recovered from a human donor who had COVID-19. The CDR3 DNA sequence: TGTGCCAGCAAGCCCTCCAGGGGGACTGAAGCTTTCTTT. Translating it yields CASKPSRGTEAFF.